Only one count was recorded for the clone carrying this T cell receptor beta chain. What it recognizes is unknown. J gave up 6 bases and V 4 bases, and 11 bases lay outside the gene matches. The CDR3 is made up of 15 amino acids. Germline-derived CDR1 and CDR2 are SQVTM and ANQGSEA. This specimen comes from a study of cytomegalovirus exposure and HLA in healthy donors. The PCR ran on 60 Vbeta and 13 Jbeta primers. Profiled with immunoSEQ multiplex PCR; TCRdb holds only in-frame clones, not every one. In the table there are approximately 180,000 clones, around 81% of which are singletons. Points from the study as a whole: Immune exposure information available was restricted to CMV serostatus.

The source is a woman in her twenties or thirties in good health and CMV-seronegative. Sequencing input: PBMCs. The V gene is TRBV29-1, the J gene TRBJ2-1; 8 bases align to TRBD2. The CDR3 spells CSVVIRAGAPNEQFF. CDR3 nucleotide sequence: TGCAGCGTTGTGATCCGAGCGGGGGCGCCCAATGAGCAGTTCTTC.